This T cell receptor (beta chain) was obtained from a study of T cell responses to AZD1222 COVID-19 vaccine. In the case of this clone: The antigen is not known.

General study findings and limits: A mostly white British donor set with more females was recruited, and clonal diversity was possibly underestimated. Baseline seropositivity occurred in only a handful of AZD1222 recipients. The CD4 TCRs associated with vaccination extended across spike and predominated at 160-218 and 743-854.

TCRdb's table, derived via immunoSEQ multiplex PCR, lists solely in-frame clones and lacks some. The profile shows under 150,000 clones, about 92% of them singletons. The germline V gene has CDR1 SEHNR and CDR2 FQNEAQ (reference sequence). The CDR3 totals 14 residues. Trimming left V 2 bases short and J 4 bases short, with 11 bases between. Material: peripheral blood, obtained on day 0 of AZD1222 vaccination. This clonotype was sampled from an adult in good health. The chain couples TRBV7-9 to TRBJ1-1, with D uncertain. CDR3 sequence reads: CASSLSPPGTEAFF. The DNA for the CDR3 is TGTGCCAGCAGCTTATCCCCCCCGGGCACTGAAGCTTTCTTT.